Below are 27 T cell receptor beta chains sequenced from a single sample in a study of T cells after yellow fever vaccination (dated by TCRdb to about 2019). The library came from 5' RACE. The data were produced on an Illumina HiSeq 2500. The public reads were reprocessed in TCRdb via fastp at Q25 and MiXCR, keeping in-frame beta chains. Entries are consolidated by CDR3 protein sequence, retaining the most common genes and DNA. This sample has around 250,000 distinct CDR3 sequences in its table, and about 7% of those were observed once. The biggest ten clones account for approximately 0.85% of the sample. Reading the label with the study, this specimen's treatment or condition is: live attenuated yellow fever vaccine strain. The sequences come from CD4+ T cells sorted from PBMCs, collected 15 days after the yellow fever booster vaccination. All receptors come from a man between 25 and 39 years old who received the YFV17D yellow fever vaccine.

This clonotype was observed at least ten times. The V call is TRBV7-9, the J call TRBJ2-7; D ambiguous. The CDR3 is 13 amino acids. Trimming stripped 5 bases from V and 2 bases from J, with 10 bases between. The germline CDR1 and CDR2 sequences are SEHNR and FQNEAQ (reference sequence). The CDR3 sequence: CASSPLAPYEQYF. Here the CDR3 DNA reads TGTGCCAGCAGCCCTTTGGCCCCCTACGAGCAGTACTTC.

This clonotype was seen repeatedly, ten times or more. The J gene is TRBJ2-2, the V gene TRBV7-9; D is possibly TRBD1 (6 bases). The CDR3 has 16 residues. V lost 5 bases and J 5 bases, leaving 18 bases between the germline ends. Germline lookup yields CDR1 SEHNR and CDR2 FQNEAQ (reference sequence). CDR3 in DNA: TGTGCCAGCAGCCCAGGGACACCGCTAGGGACCGGGGAGCTGTTTTTT. Translation gives CASSPGTPLGTGELFF.

The rearrangement uses TRBV20-1 and TRBJ2-7, with a tentative D call TRBD2 (6 bases). Trimming cost V 6 bases and J 3 bases, with 18 bases left between them. Germline CDR1 DFQATT, CDR2 SNEGSKA (reference sequence). The CDR3 loop spans 14 amino acids. In DNA form, the CDR3 reads TGCAGTGCCACCCCCGGGACTCCTTACTACGAGCAGTACTTC. Its translation is CSATPGTPYYEQYF.

On this clonotype: A much more abundant neighbour one base away suggests this may be a read error. This chain uses TRBV15 with TRBJ2-3; TRBD2 aligns across 9 bases. The V gene's germline CDR1 is LNHNV and CDR2 YYDKDF (reference sequence). The CDR3 is made up of 16 amino acids. CDR3 DNA sequence: TGTACCACCAGCACCCTAGCGGGAAAGCAGGCAGATACGCAGTATTTT. This gives the protein CTTSTLAGKQADTQYF.

This clonotype occurred many times. The chain couples TRBV7-2 to TRBJ2-7, with 7 bases lining up with TRBD1. Germline trimming cut 5 bases from V and 3 bases from J; bases unmatched to any gene: 7. The CDR3 runs to 14 residues. Germline assignment: CDR1 SGHTA and CDR2 FQGNSA. This CDR3 is CASSRQGNIYEQYF. The CDR3, as DNA: TGTGCCAGCAGCCGACAGGGAAACATCTACGAGCAGTACTTC. Based on the CDR3 plus reference TRBV7-2 and TRBJ2-7, the full variable domain is GAGVSQSPSNKVTEKGKDVELRCDPISGHTALYWYRQSLGQGLEFLIYFQGNSAPDKSGLPSDRFSAERTGGSVSTLTIQRTQQEDSAVYLCASSRQGNIYEQYFGPGTRLTVT.

A few counts support this clonotype. The gene calls are TRBV2 and TRBJ1-5; D may be TRBD1 (6 bases). CDR3 size: 15 residues. The V and J ends lost 6 bases and 0 bases respectively, with 12 bases between them. Germline CDR1 and CDR2: SNHLY and FYNNEI. CDR3 amino acids: CASSVRGNSNQPQHF. The CDR3 bases are TGTGCCAGCAGCGTCAGGGGAAATAGCAATCAGCCCCAGCATTTT. Using reference TRBV2 and TRBJ1-5 for the parts outside the CDR3, the full variable domain is EPEVTQTPSHQVTQMGQEVILRCVPISNHLYFYWYRQILGQKVEFLVSFYNNEISEKSEIFDDQFSVERPDGSNFTLKIRSTKLEDSAMYFCASSVRGNSNQPQHFGDGTRLSIL.

This clonotype was found many times. The chain couples TRBV20-1 to TRBJ2-7; 9 bases are shared with TRBD1. After removal of 3 bases from V and 7 bases from J, the junction contained 13 bases not matched to a gene. CDR1 and CDR2 (germline): DFQATT, SNEGSKA (reference sequence). This CDR3 region has 15 residues. CDR3 nucleotide sequence: TGCAGTGCTAGTCCTCCTCCGGGACAGGGCCCGGAGCAGTACTTC. Translated, it gives CSASPPPGQGPEQYF.

The rearrangement links TRBV7-8 to TRBJ2-1; maybe TRBD1 (8 bases). CDR1 and CDR2 (germline): SGHVS, FQNEAQ. Trimming left V 5 bases short and J 5 bases short, with 31 bases between. The CDR3 length is 20 residues. DNA for the CDR3: TGTGCCAGCAGCACCTTCGCCCGGACAGGGAGGGTCCCGGCAAACAATGAGCAGTTCTTC. This translates into CASSTFARTGRVPANNEQFF. Filled out from reference TRBV7-8 and TRBJ2-1, the complete variable domain reads GAGVSQSPRYKVAKRGQDVALRCDPISGHVSLFWYQQALGQGPEFLTYFQNEAQLDKSGLPSDRFFAERPEGSVSTLKIQRTQQEDSAVYLCASSTFARTGRVPANNEQFFGPGTRLTVL.

The chain employs TRBV5-1 and TRBJ2-3, with 8 nucleotides matching TRBD2. The CDR3 loop spans 14 amino acids. V gave up 9 bases and J gave up 0 bases; unmatched junction bases: 6. CDR1 and CDR2 from the germline V gene are SGHRS and YFSETQ. Here the CDR3 DNA reads TGCGCCACCCGGGGGGGCCTTAGCACAGATACGCAGTATTTT. Protein sequence: CATRGGLSTDTQYF. Drawing the rest from reference TRBV5-1 and TRBJ2-3, the complete variable domain is KAGVTQTPRYLIKTRGQQVTLSCSPISGHRSVSWYQQTPGQGLQFLFEYFSETQRNKGNFPGRFSGRQFSNSRSEMNVSTLELGDSALYLCATRGGLSTDTQYFGPGTRLTVL.

On this clonotype: Given a much more abundant clone one base away, this may be a read error. The chain carries TRBV12-3 or TRBV12-4 and TRBJ1-6, with no clear D. The length of the CDR3 is 11 residues. V shed 3 bases and J shed 10 bases, with 4 bases lying between them. The chain's CDR3 is CASSFNSPLHF. The CDR3 DNA reads as TGTGCCAGCAGTTTTAACTCACCCCTCCACTTT.

There are many counts of this clonotype. The genes are TRBV30 and TRBJ2-5, with a weak D call TRBD1 (5 bases). V lost 5 bases, J lost 2 bases, and 12 bases lay in between. CDR1 is GTSNPN and CDR2 is SVGIG in the germline V gene (reference sequence). The CDR3 is made up of 13 amino acids. CDR3 coding DNA: TGTGCCTGGGAAAGGCAGGGACAAGAGACCCAGTACTTC. Encoded protein: CAWERQGQETQYF. Combining the CDR3 with reference TRBV30 and TRBJ2-5 gives the whole variable domain SQTIHQWPATLVQPVGSPLSLECTVEGTSNPNLYWYRQAAGRGLQLLFYSVGIGQISSEVPQNLSASRPQDRQFILSSKKLLLSDSGFYLCAWERQGQETQYFGPGTRLLVL.

This clonotype was detected many times. This chain connects TRBV20-1 to TRBJ2-3, with D possibly TRBD2 on 6 matching bases. Germline V gene data show CDR1 as DFQATT and CDR2 as SNEGSKA (reference sequence). Trimming took off 1 base at V and 3 bases at J, with 14 bases between the two ends. CDR3 size: 15 residues. The DNA of the CDR3 is TGCAGTGCTAGAGGCCTGGACTATCGTACAGATACGCAGTATTTT. Protein sequence: CSARGLDYRTDTQYF.

This clonotype showed up many times. This chain connects TRBV5-1 to TRBJ1-4, with D uncertain. This CDR3 spans 14 amino acids. The ends were cut back, 0 bases at V and 8 bases at J, with 11 bases in the middle. The V gene's germline CDR1 is SGHRS and CDR2 YFSETQ. The CDR3 nucleotides read TGCGCCAGCAGCTTGGGAGGAGTTTCCGAAAAACTGTTTTTT. Its protein is CASSLGGVSEKLFF.

This clonotype was detected a few times. The CDR3 nucleotides read TGTGCCACCCGGGACCTACAAGAGACCCAGTACTTC. As protein: CATRDLQETQYF. The rearrangement joins TRBV3-1 to TRBJ2-5; D may match TRBD1 or TRBD2 (5 bases each). V shed 10 bases and J shed 2 bases, with 11 bases lying between them. From germline, CDR1 is LGHDT and CDR2 YNNKEL (reference sequence). The CDR3 extends over 12 amino acids.

This chain joins TRBV5-1 and TRBJ2-5; D is perhaps TRBD2 (6 bases). CDR3 size: 12 residues. Trimming removed 5 bases from V and 5 bases from J, with 10 bases in between. Per germline, CDR1 SGHRS and CDR2 YFSETQ. The CDR3 DNA reads as TGCGCCAGCAGGGGGGGAGAGGAGACCCAGTACTTC. Translated: CASRGGEETQYF.

The rearrangement uses TRBV11-2 and TRBJ1-2; a weak D match, TRBD1 (5 bases). This CDR3 contains 14 residues. The V gene's germline CDR1 is SGHAT and CDR2 FQNNGV. Trimming shortened V by 3 bases and J by 7 bases, and 15 bases separated the two germline ends. The CDR3: CASSFSKGDVGYTF. CDR3 coding DNA: TGTGCCAGCAGCTTTAGTAAAGGGGACGTTGGCTACACCTTC.

This clonotype was seen at least ten times. V is TRBV28 and J is TRBJ2-7, with D maybe TRBD2 (5 bases). Germline CDR1 reads MDHEN; CDR2 reads SYDVKM. The CDR3 loop spans 11 amino acids. Trimming shortened V by 6 bases and J by 6 bases, and 9 bases separated the two germline ends. The CDR3 nucleotides read TGTGCCAGCAGCGTAGGGAGCGAGCAGTACTTC. This gives the protein CASSVGSEQYF.

This clonotype was seen repeatedly, ten times or more. V gene TRBV6-5 combines with J gene TRBJ2-2; D is uncertain. The CDR3 consists of 19 residues. V was clipped by 0 bases and J by 4 bases, with 21 bases between them. Germline values: CDR1 MNHEY, CDR2 SVGAGI. The CDR3 protein is CASSYSFPRAGFSTGELFF. DNA for the CDR3: TGTGCCAGCAGTTACTCATTCCCTAGGGCAGGATTTAGCACCGGGGAGCTGTTTTTT.

This clonotype was detected ten times or more. The chain employs TRBV6-1 and TRBJ2-2; D remains unclear. CDR1 and CDR2 (germline): MNHNS, SASEGT. The CDR3 extends over 14 amino acids. V was trimmed by 7 bases and J by 2 bases, leaving 11 bases between them. The CDR3 region is CASIGRANTGELFF. As DNA, the CDR3 is TGTGCCAGCATTGGACGGGCTAACACCGGGGAGCTGTTTTTT.

This clonotype was detected many times. The V gene is TRBV7-2, the J gene TRBJ2-1; 8 bases line up with TRBD2. Trimming cost V 5 bases and J 9 bases; bases outside gene matches: 9. This CDR3 has 14 amino acids. Germline loops: CDR1 SGHTA, CDR2 FQGNSA. The CDR3 is CASSPSTSAAEQFF. CDR3 in DNA: TGTGCCAGCAGCCCCTCGACTAGCGCGGCTGAGCAGTTCTTC.

In its sample, this clonotype was seen many times. The gene calls are TRBV12-3 or TRBV12-4 and TRBJ2-2; a possible D gene is TRBD1 (5 bases). The length of the CDR3 is 13 residues. With 8 bases removed from V and 3 bases from J, the gap between germline ends came to 10 bases. DNA for the CDR3: TGTGCCAGCGGGGCGTATGACACCGGGGAGCTGTTTTTT. It encodes CASGAYDTGELFF.

The gene calls are TRBV6-6 and TRBJ2-7; possibly TRBD1 or TRBD2 for D (5 bases each). There are 11 residues in the CDR3. The germline CDR1 and CDR2 sequences are MNHNY and SVGAGI (reference sequence). Trimming removed 10 bases from V and 3 bases from J, with 10 bases in between. The CDR3 region is CATTGGYEQYF. CDR3 DNA sequence: TGTGCCACCACTGGGGGCTACGAGCAGTACTTC.

The chain is built from TRBV20-1 and TRBJ2-4, with no clear D. The CDR3 is 14 residues long. V lost 6 bases and J 0 bases, leaving 12 bases between the germline ends. Germline V gives CDR1 DFQATT, CDR2 SNEGSKA (reference sequence). Written as DNA, the CDR3 is TGCAGTGCCCCAGATTGGGTAGCCAAAAACATTCAGTACTTC. Translating it yields CSAPDWVAKNIQYF.

Of note for this clonotype: A read error is likely, as this CDR3 ends without the conserved phenylalanine or tryptophan. The chain couples TRBV20-1 to TRBJ1-1; D unclear. The CDR3 has 13 residues. Trimming took 0 bases from V and 4 from J, leaving 9 bases between them. Germline assignment: CDR1 DFQATT and CDR2 SNEGSKA (reference sequence). This CDR3 reads CSARDGEGTEAFL. In nucleotides, the CDR3 is TGCAGTGCTAGAGATGGAGAGGGCACTGAAGCTTTCCTT.

This clonotype was seen many times. The chain couples TRBV6-6 to TRBJ2-3; D remains ambiguous. Trimming removed 6 bases from V and 0 bases from J, with 7 bases in between. This CDR3 has 13 amino acids. The germline gives CDR1 MNHNY, CDR2 SVGAGI (reference sequence). The CDR3 nucleotides are TGTGCCAGCAGCCACTCTAGCACAGATACGCAGTATTTT. Encoded protein: CASSHSSTDTQYF.

V usage is TRBV20-1 and J usage is TRBJ2-5; the D is unclear. Germline V gene sequence: CDR1 DFQATT, CDR2 SNEGSKA (reference sequence). V was pared by 0 bases and J by 0 bases, with 11 bases between. CDR3 size: 15 residues. CDR3 protein: CSARDLRANQETQYF. CDR3 bases: TGCAGTGCTAGAGATCTCAGAGCGAACCAAGAGACCCAGTACTTC.

This clonotype was detected ten times or more. The chain carries TRBV5-6 and TRBJ1-1; unclear D gene. The CDR3 has 14 amino acids. V lost 0 bases and J lost 5, with 11 bases in between. Germline values: CDR1 SGHDT, CDR2 YYEEEE. DNA for the CDR3: TGTGCCAGCAGCTTGGGGAATCGGAGGACTGAAGCTTTCTTT. It encodes CASSLGNRRTEAFF.